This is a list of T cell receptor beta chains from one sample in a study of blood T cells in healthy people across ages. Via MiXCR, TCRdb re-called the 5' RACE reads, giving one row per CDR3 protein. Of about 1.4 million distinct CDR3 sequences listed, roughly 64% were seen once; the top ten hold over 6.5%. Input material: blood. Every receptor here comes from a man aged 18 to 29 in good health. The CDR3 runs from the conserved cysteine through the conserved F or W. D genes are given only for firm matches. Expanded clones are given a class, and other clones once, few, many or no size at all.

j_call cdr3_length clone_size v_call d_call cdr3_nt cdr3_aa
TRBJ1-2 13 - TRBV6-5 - TGTGCCAGCAGTTATATGGATAGCTATGGCTACACCTTC CASSYMDSYGYTF
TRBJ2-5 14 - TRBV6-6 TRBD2 TGTGCCAGCAGTAGACTAGCGGATGAAGAGACCCAGTACTTC CASSRLADEETQYF
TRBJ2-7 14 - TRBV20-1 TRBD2 TGCAGTGCTAGAGAGGTAGCGGGGGTGGACGAGCAGTACTTC CSAREVAGVDEQYF
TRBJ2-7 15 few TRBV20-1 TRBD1 TGCAGTGCTAGAGGGACCGACAGGGGGGTGTACGAGCAGTACTTC CSARGTDRGVYEQYF
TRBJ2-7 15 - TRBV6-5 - TGTGCCAGCAGTTACTCGAATACAGCGAACTACGAGCAGTACTTC CASSYSNTANYEQYF
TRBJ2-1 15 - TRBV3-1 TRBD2 TGTGCCAGCAGCCAATCCTTCCTAGCGGAGAATGAGCAGTTCTTC CASSQSFLAENEQFF
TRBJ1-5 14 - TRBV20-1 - TGCAGTGCTAGTACAGGGATTAGCAATCAGCCCCAGCATTTT CSASTGISNQPQHF
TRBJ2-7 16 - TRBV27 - TGTGCCAGCAGTTTCATGGGCAGCCTGGGAGTCTACGAGCAGTACTTC CASSFMGSLGVYEQYF
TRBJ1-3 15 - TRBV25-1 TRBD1 TGTGCCAGCAGTCGACAGGGGAAATCGGGAAACACCATATATTTT CASSRQGKSGNTIYF
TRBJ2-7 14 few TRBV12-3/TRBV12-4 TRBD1 TGTGCCAGCAGTCCGCGGACAGGGGTGAACGAGCAGTACTTC CASSPRTGVNEQYF
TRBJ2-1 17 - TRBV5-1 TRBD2 TGCGCCAGCAGCCCAGGTGCTGCGGGAGGGGGCTACAATGAGCAGTTCTTC CASSPGAAGGGYNEQFF
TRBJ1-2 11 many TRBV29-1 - TGCAGCACAACTGACAACTATGGCTACACCTTC CSTTDNYGYTF
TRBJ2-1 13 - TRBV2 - TGTGCCAGCCTAAGGTCGGGATCCAATGAGCAGTTCTTC CASLRSGSNEQFF
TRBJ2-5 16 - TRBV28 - TGTGCCAGCAAGAAACTGGCGGGACAGCCACAAGAGACCCAGTACTTC CASKKLAGQPQETQYF
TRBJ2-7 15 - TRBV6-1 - TGTGCCAGCAGTGAAGGGGCTAGCGTCACCTACGAGCAGTACTTC CASSEGASVTYEQYF
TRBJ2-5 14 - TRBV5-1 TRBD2 TGCGCCAGCACCCTACCGGGACTAGAAGAGACCCAGTACTTC CASTLPGLEETQYF
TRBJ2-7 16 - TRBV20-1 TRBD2 TGCAGTGCTGGAGGGACTAGCGGGGGGATCTCCTACGAGCAGTACTTC CSAGGTSGGISYEQYF
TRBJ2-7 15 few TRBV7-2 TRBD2 TGTGCCAGCAGCTTAGCTAGCGGGGATCAGTACGAGCAGTACTTC CASSLASGDQYEQYF
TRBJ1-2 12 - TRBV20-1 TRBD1 TGCAGTGCCCTCCAGGGGGCCTATGGCTACACCTTC CSALQGAYGYTF
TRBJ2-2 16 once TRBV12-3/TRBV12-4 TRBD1 TGTGCCTGTCCCATCCCGGGACAGACATTCACCGGGGAGCTGTTTTTT CACPIPGQTFTGELFF
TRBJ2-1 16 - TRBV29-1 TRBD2 TGCAGCGTTGAAGATCTTAGCGGGAGCTCCTACAATGAGCAGTTCTTC CSVEDLSGSSYNEQFF
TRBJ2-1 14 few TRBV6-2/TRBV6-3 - TGTGCCAGCCGGTTCAGGAGCTCCTACAATGAGCAGTTCTTC CASRFRSSYNEQFF
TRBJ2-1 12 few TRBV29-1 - TGCAGCCCACGGGATAGTAATAATGAGCAGTTCTTC CSPRDSNNEQFF
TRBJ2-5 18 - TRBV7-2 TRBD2 TGTGCCAGCAGCTTAGCAGTGGGGGGGGGGGAGTGGAGAGAGACCCAGTACTTC CASSLAVGGGEWRETQYF
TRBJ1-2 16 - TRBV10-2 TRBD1 TGCGCCAGCGGGGATACGAGAAGGGGGCGCGGATATGGCTGCACCTTC CASGDTRRGRGYGCTF
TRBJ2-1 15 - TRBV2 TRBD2 TGTGCCAGCAACCGGGGAGGGATAGGGGTTCATGAGCAGTTCTTC CASNRGGIGVHEQFF
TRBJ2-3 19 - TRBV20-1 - TGCAGTGCTAGAGATTTGATAGTAAGGGCTAACCCCCGCACAGATACGCAGTATTTT CSARDLIVRANPRTDTQYF
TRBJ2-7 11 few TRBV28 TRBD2 TGTGCCGCTGGACTAGCCTACGAGCAGTACTTC CAAGLAYEQYF
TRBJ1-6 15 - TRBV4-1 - TGCGCCAGCAGCCAAGTTTACAGGGAAGGGTCACCCCTCCACTTT CASSQVYREGSPLHF
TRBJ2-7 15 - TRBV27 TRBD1 TGTGCCAGCACAGGACAGGGACAGAGCTCCTACGAGCGGTACTTC CASTGQGQSSYERYF
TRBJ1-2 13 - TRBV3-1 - TGTGCCAGCAAGAGGGAGGATAACTATGGCTACACCTTC CASKREDNYGYTF
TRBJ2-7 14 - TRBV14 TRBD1 TGTGCCAGCAGCCACGGAACGACAGGGGTCGAGCAGTACTTC CASSHGTTGVEQYF